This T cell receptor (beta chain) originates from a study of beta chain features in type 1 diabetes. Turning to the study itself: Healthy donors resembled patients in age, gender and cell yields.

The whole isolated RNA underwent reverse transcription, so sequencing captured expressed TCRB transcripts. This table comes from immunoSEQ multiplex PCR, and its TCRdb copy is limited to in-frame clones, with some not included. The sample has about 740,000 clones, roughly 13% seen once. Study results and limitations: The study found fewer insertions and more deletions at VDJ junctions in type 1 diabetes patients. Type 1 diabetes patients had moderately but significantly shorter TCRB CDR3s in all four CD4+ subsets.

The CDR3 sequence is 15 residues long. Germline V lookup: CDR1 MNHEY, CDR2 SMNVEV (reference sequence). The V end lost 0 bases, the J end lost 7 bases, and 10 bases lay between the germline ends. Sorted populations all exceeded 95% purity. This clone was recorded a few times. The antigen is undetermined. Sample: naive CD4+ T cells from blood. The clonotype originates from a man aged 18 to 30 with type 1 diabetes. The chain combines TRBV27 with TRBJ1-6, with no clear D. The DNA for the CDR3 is TGTGCCAGCAGTTTATCTGGCCGACCCAATTCACCCCTCCACTTT. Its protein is CASSLSGRPNSPLHF.